The 2 T cell receptor beta chains presented below share a single source sample, sequenced in a study of T cells in Graves' hyperthyroidism and ophthalmopathy. There were TCR beta CDR3 regions amplified from RNA transcripts. HTBI primers were used for first-round RT-PCR of the TCR CDR3. TCRdb re-analysed the multiplex PCR reads in MiXCR, keeping a single row per CDR3 protein. This sample yields roughly 660,000 distinct CDR3 sequences, of which 15% to 20% are seen a single time; about 16% belongs to the top ten. Sequenced input: blood. All receptors derive from a man aged 50 or older with Graves' hyperthyroidism.

This clonotype has only a few counts. This sequence joins TRBV30 and TRBJ1-5; TRBD1 is a possible D gene (6 bases). The CDR3 length is 15 residues. CDR1 and CDR2 (germline): GTSNPN, SVGIG (reference sequence). The germline V and J ends were trimmed by 2 bases and 7 bases, with 18 bases remaining between them. CDR3 region: CAWSKGGSMVQPQHF. CDR3 DNA sequence: TGTGCCTGGAGTAAAGGGGGATCCATGGTGCAGCCCCAGCATTTT.

The genes are TRBV4-1 and TRBJ2-7; TRBD1 is a possible D gene (5 bases). Trimming stripped 0 bases from V and 2 bases from J, with 8 bases between. This CDR3 has 14 amino acids. CDR1 is MGHRA, CDR2 YSYEKL, per germline. In DNA form, the CDR3 reads TGCGCCAGCAGCCAAGATCTGGGGCCCTACGAGCAGTACTTC. Its protein product is CASSQDLGPYEQYF.